The clone carrying this TCR beta chain was seen a handful of times. The target antigen is unknown. This specimen belongs to a study of T cells after yellow fever vaccination. Findings of the study overall: Abundant clonotypes (contaminants from the bulk population) could be present in FACS-sorted repertoires.

TCRdb reprocessed the 5' RACE reads with MiXCR, giving one entry per CDR3 protein. The sample contains around 360,000 distinct CDR3 sequences, around a tenth of which appear only once. CDR1 SGHKS and CDR2 YYEKEE come from the germline V gene (reference sequence). V dropped 5 bases and J dropped 6; count of bases not matched to a gene: 2. CDR3 size: 12 residues. This specimen was PBMCs, taken on the day of the first yellow fever vaccination. The J gene is TRBJ2-3, the V gene TRBV5-5, with 8 bases lining up with TRBD2. The source of this sequence is a young man who received the YFV17D yellow fever vaccine. CDR3 nucleotides: TGTGCCAGCAGTCGGGAGGGGGATACGCAGTATTTT. Protein sequence: CASSREGDTQYF.